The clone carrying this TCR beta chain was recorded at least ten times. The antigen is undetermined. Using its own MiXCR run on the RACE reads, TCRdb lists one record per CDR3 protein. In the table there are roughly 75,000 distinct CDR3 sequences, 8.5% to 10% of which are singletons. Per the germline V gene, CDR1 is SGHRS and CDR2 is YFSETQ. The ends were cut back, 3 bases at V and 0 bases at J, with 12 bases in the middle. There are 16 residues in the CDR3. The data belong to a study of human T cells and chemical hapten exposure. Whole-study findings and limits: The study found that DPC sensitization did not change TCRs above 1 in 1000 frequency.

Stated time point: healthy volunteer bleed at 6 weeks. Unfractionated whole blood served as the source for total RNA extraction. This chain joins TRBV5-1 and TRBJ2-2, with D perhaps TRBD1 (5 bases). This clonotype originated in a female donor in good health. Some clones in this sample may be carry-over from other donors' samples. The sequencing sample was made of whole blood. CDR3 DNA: TGCGCCAGCAGCTCAATGGGGCAGCCGAACACCGGGGAGCTGTTTTTT. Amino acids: CASSSMGQPNTGELFF.